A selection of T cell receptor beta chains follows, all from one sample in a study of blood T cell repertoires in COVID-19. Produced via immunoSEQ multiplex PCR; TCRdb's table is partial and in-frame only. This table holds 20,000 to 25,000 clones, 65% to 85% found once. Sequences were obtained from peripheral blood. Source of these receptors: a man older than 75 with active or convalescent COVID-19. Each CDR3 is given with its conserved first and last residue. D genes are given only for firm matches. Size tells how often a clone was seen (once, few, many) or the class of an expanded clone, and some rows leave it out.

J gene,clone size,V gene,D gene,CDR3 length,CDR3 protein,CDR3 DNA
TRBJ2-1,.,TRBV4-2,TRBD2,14,CASSPLAGGQEQFF,TGTGCCAGCAGCCCCCTAGCGGGGGGGCAGGAGCAGTTCTTC
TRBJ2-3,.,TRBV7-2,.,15,CASSSRGSGTDTQYF,TGTGCCAGCAGCTCCCGAGGAAGCGGCACAGATACGCAGTATTTT
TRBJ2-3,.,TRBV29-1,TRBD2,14,CSVERGSGTDTQYF,TGCAGCGTTGAACGCGGGAGTGGCACAGATACGCAGTATTTT
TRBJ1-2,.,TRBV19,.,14,CASSIGDGVFGYTF,TGTGCCAGTAGTATAGGCGACGGGGTTTTTGGCTACACCTTC
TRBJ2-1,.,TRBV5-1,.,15,CASSSAVRSGNEQFF,TGCGCCAGCAGCTCCGCGGTGAGGTCGGGCAATGAGCAGTTCTTC
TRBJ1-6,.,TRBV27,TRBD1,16,CASSPGPDRVNSPLHF,TGTGCCAGCAGTCCGGGCCCGGACAGGGTCAATTCACCCCTCCACTTT
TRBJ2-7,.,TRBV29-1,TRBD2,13,CSVWTSGGYEQYF,TGCAGCGTGTGGACTAGCGGGGGTTACGAGCAGTACTTC
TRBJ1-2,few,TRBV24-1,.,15,CATSDPAQGSYGYTF,TGTGCCACCAGTGACCCAGCGCAGGGATCCTATGGCTACACCTTC
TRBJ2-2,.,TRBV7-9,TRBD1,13,CASSSTGVGELFF,TGTGCCAGCAGCTCCACAGGGGTCGGGGAGCTGTTTTTT
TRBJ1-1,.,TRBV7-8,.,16,CASSNRAPDTGTEAFF,TGTGCCAGCAGCAACAGGGCCCCAGATACAGGCACTGAAGCTTTCTTT
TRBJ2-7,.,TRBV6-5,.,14,CASSYRKGGYEQYF,TGTGCCAGCAGTTATCGAAAAGGGGGTTACGAGCAGTACTTC
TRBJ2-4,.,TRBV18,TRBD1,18,CASSQSTGGMGAKNIQYF,TGTGCCAGCTCACAATCGACAGGGGGCATGGGAGCCAAAAACATTCAGTACTTC
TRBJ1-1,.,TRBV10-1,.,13,CASSGTLRTEAFF,TGCGCCAGCAGTGGCACACTGAGGACTGAAGCTTTCTTT
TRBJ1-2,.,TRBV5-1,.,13,CASSLAGEDGYTF,TGCGCCAGCAGCTTGGCCGGGGAGGACGGCTACACCTTC
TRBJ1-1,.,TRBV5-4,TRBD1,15,CASSLEGGLGTEAFF,TGTGCCAGCAGCTTGGAAGGGGGCTTGGGCACTGAAGCTTTCTTT
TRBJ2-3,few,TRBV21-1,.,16,CASSKRTEISTDTQYF,TGTGCCAGCAGCAAGAGGACAGAGATTAGCACAGATACGCAGTATTTT
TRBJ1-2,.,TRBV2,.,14,CASSPRQYNYGYTF,TGTGCCAGCAGTCCTCGACAGTATAACTATGGCTACACCTTC
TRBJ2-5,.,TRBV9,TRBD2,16,CASSVEPAGGLETQYF,TGTGCCAGCAGCGTAGAACCAGCGGGGGGGCTTGAGACCCAGTACTTC
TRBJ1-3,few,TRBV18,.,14,CASSPPRGGNTIYF,TGTGCCAGCTCACCACCAAGGGGAGGAAACACCATATATTTT
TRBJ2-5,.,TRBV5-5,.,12,CASSLVETAGYF,TGTGCCAGCAGCTTGGTTGAGACAGCGGGGTACTTC
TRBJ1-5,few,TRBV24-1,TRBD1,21,CATSDYSPSRWTGDSNQPQHF,TGTGCCACCAGTGATTATTCCCCCAGCCGGTGGACAGGGGATAGCAATCAGCCCCAGCATTTT
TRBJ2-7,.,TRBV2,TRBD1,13,CASSRTGLIEQYF,TGTGCCAGCAGTCGGACAGGGCTTATCGAGCAGTACTTC
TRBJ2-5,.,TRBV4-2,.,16,CASSQSNGGNQETQYF,TGTGCCAGCAGCCAATCGAACGGGGGTAACCAAGAGACCCAGTACTTC
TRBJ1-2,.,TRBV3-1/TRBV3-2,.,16,CASSQNQGSVSYGYTF,TGTGCCAGCAGCCAAAACCAGGGGTCGGTAAGCTATGGCTACACCTTC
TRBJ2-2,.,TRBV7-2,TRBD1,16,CASSPNGQGNTGELFF,TGTGCCAGCAGCCCGAACGGACAGGGGAACACCGGGGAGCTGTTTTTT
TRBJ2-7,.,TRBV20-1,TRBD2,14,CSASRTSGRGEQYF,TGCAGTGCTAGTCGGACTAGCGGGAGAGGCGAGCAGTACTTC
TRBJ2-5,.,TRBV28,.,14,CASSLTGIQETQYF,TGTGCCAGCAGTCTGACCGGGATCCAAGAGACCCAGTACTTC
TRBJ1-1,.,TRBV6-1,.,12,CASSDGGRRAFF,TGTGCCAGCAGTGATGGAGGAAGAAGGGCTTTCTTT
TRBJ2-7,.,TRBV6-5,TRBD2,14,CASSSREGLYEQYF,TGTGCCAGCAGTAGCCGGGAGGGCCTGTACGAGCAGTACTTC
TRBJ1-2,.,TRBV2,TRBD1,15,CASSETGVGGYGYTF,TGTGCCAGCAGTGAAACAGGGGTGGGCGGGTATGGCTACACCTTC
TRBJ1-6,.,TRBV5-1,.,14,CASATRTDNSPLHF,TGCGCCAGCGCTACTCGGACAGATAATTCACCCCTCCACTTT
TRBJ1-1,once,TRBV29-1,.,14,CSVAVLGDKAEAFF,TGCAGCGTTGCGGTCCTCGGGGATAAGGCTGAAGCTTTCTTT
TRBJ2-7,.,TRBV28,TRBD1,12,CASVDRESEQYF,TGTGCCAGTGTGGACAGGGAGTCCGAGCAGTACTTC
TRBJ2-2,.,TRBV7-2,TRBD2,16,CASSQRLAGGSGELFF,TGTGCCAGCAGCCAGAGACTAGCGGGAGGTTCCGGGGAGCTGTTTTTT